The clone carrying this TCR beta chain has only a few counts. The antigen is unknown. The data originate from a study of T cell responses to AZD1222 COVID-19 vaccine. Only in-frame clones appear in the TCRdb table, and some are missing; sequencing was by immunoSEQ multiplex PCR. In the table there are roughly 120,000 clones, about 86% of which are singletons. Study-wide points: White British donors predominated, females outnumbered males, and clonal diversity was possibly underestimated. Compared with day 0, the breadth and depth of the Spike-specific TCR repertoire rose significantly after two doses of AZD1222. Only 5 or 6 individuals given AZD1222 were seropositive at baseline.

Second-dose schedules of about 4 or about 12 weeks were combined. The sequence derives from an adult who received the AZD1222 COVID-19 vaccine. The input for sequencing was peripheral blood, taken 28 days after the second AZD1222 dose.

The CDR3 spells CASSQMTGSLGYTF. The CDR3 DNA reads as TGCGCCAGCAGCCAGATGACAGGGTCTCTAGGGTACACCTTC. The chain employs TRBV5-1 and TRBJ1-2; 7 bases line up with TRBD1. The V segment lost 4 bases and the J segment 11 bases; nucleotides outside the gene matches: 14. Germline V lookup: CDR1 SGHRS, CDR2 YFSETQ. There are 14 residues in the CDR3.